A single sample is the source of the 26 T cell receptor beta chains below, sequenced in a study of shared clonotypes between healthy human individuals. Clones were sequenced by immunoSEQ multiplex PCR, and TCRdb holds only the in-frame ones, with some missing. Here the sample spans 1 million to 1.2 million clones, about 80% being singletons. Sequenced material: memory CD4+ T cells from PBMCs. Noted subset: CD45RA-negative fraction. Source of these receptors: a man aged 18 to 30 in good health. Some clones in this sample may be carry-over from other donors' samples.

The V call is TRBV5-5, the J call TRBJ2-7; TRBD2 agrees at 15 bases. CDR3 size: 15 residues. V was clipped by 4 bases and J by 6 bases; unmatched bases: 5. Per the germline V gene, CDR1 is SGHKS and CDR2 is YYEKEE (reference sequence). For the CDR3, the DNA is TGTGCCAGCAGCCCGGTGGGACTAGCGGGAGGCGAGCAGTACTTC. Protein: CASSPVGLAGGEQYF.

There are many counts of this clone. The chain couples TRBV4-1 to TRBJ2-3, with 13 bases lining up with TRBD2. J gave up 4 bases and V 7 bases, and 8 bases lay outside the gene matches. The CDR3 extends over 16 amino acids. Germline CDR1 reads MGHRA; CDR2 reads YSYEKL. Here the CDR3 reads CASMRLAGGNSDTQYF. CDR3 nucleotide sequence: TGCGCCAGCATGAGACTAGCGGGAGGAAACTCAGATACGCAGTATTTT.

The gene calls are TRBV2 and TRBJ1-1, with a possible D match to TRBD1 (5 bases). Germline CDR1 SNHLY, CDR2 FYNNEI. Trimming took 2 bases from V and 4 from J, leaving 14 bases between them. There are 15 residues in the CDR3. This CDR3 is CASSEIPGKVTEAFF. CDR3 bases: TGTGCCAGCAGTGAAATCCCAGGGAAGGTCACTGAAGCTTTCTTT. The variable domain in full, with the rest retrieved from reference TRBV2 and TRBJ1-1, is EPEVTQTPSHQVTQMGQEVILRCVPISNHLYFYWYRQILGQKVEFLVSFYNNEISEKSEIFDDQFSVERPDGSNFTLKIRSTKLEDSAMYFCASSEIPGKVTEAFFGQGTRLTVV.

The chain has TRBV5-1 and TRBJ2-1, with unresolved D. Trimming stripped 0 bases from V and 0 bases from J, with 10 bases between. The CDR3 has 16 amino acids. Germline CDR1 reads SGHRS; CDR2 reads YFSETQ. The CDR3 DNA sequence: TGCGCCAGCAGCTTGGTACGTGAAAGCTCCTACAATGAGCAGTTCTTC. Its protein is CASSLVRESSYNEQFF.

On this clone: Given a much more abundant clone one base away, this may be a read error. This CDR3 is also generated by other DNA sequences in the sample. This chain uses TRBV5-1 with TRBJ1-4; D call uncertain. Germline-derived CDR1 and CDR2 are SGHRS and YFSETQ. The CDR3 contains 14 residues. Between the trimmed V and J ends, which lost 0 bases and 7 bases, there was a span of 10 bases. CDR3 coding DNA: TGCGCCAGCAGCTTGGTTGGGAACGGTGAAAAACTGTTTTTT. Its protein product is CASSLVGNGEKLFF.

This clone was counted between two and nine times. The rearrangement links TRBV2 to TRBJ1-1; D is perhaps TRBD1 (6 bases). This CDR3 is built from 15 residues. V was cut by 9 bases and J by 0 bases, with 17 bases left in between. CDR1 and CDR2 (germline): SNHLY, FYNNEI. CDR3 region: CARGRVQGMNTEAFF. For the CDR3, the DNA is TGTGCCAGGGGAAGGGTTCAGGGGATGAACACTGAAGCTTTCTTT.

The chain combines TRBV10-3 with TRBJ2-1; TRBD2 matches at 13 bases. The CDR3 covers 17 residues. Germline V gene lookup returns CDR1 ENHRY and CDR2 SYGVKD. With V trimmed by 8 bases and J by 4 bases, 11 bases remained unmatched. CDR3 residues: CAIGARTSGSTYNEQFF. The CDR3 DNA is TGTGCCATCGGCGCCCGGACTAGCGGGAGTACGTACAATGAGCAGTTCTTC.

The J gene is TRBJ2-6, the V gene TRBV4-1, with a tentative D call TRBD1 (5 bases). The CDR3 runs to 19 residues. Germline loops: CDR1 MGHRA, CDR2 YSYEKL. Trimming pared 2 bases from V and 0 bases from J, leaving 17 bases between. The CDR3 is CASSQSPRQTSSGANVLTF. The CDR3, as DNA: TGCGCCAGCAGCCAATCTCCGCGACAGACAAGCTCTGGGGCCAACGTCCTGACTTTC.

The chain employs TRBV2 and TRBJ1-2; D not resolved. The germline V gene has CDR1 SNHLY and CDR2 FYNNEI. V was shortened by 4 bases and J by 3 bases, with 9 bases between the two germline ends. The CDR3 runs to 13 residues. This CDR3 reads CASSVQVDYGYTF. The CDR3 DNA sequence: TGTGCCAGCAGTGTGCAGGTTGACTATGGCTACACCTTC.

Concerning this clone: The same CDR3 is also encoded by other DNA sequences in this sample. The chain recombines TRBV7-3 with TRBJ2-2; 7 bases agree with TRBD1. In germline, CDR1 is SGHTA, CDR2 FQGTGA. This CDR3 region has 14 residues. Trimming at V came to 5 bases and at J to 1 base, leaving 1 base not matched to a gene. CDR3 protein: CASSRTGNTGELFF. The DNA for the CDR3 is TGTGCCAGCAGCAGGACAGGGAACACCGGGGAGCTGTTTTTT.

The rearrangement joins TRBV23-1 to TRBJ2-7; 10 bases line up with TRBD2. TRBV23-1 is assigned to the ORF class and has an uncertain function. The CDR3 is 16 residues long. V lost 0 bases to trimming and J lost 1 base; unmatched junction nucleotides: 3. CDR3 nucleotide sequence: TGCGCCAGCAGTCAATCTACTAGCGGGACTTCCTACGAGCAGTACTTC. The encoded protein is CASSQSTSGTSYEQYF.

On this clone itself: The junction departs from the called germline gene at one end, perhaps through a read error. The chain joins TRBV29-1 to TRBJ2-7, with D uncertain. The length of the CDR3 is 12 residues. Germline CDR1 is SQVTM and CDR2 is ANQGSEA. In DNA form, the CDR3 reads TGCAGCGTTGTGATACCTTCCTCCGAGCAGTACTTC. Encoded protein: CSVVIPSSEQYF.

CDR3 region: CASSVDPQGWGNTIYF. CDR3 DNA: TGTGCCAGCAGCGTAGATCCCCAGGGATGGGGAAACACCATATATTTT. This chain links TRBV9 with TRBJ1-3; perhaps TRBD1 as D (5 bases). This CDR3 comprises 16 residues. V was pared by 0 bases and J by 4 bases, with 14 bases between. The germline V gene has CDR1 SGDLS and CDR2 YYNGEE.

V usage is TRBV10-3 and J usage is TRBJ1-2, with D unresolved. This CDR3 comprises 14 residues. Germline CDR1 ENHRY, CDR2 SYGVKD. The germline V and J ends were trimmed by 2 bases and 0 bases, with 7 bases remaining between them. CDR3 coding DNA: TGTGCCATCAGTGAGATTCAGGCTAACTATGGCTACACCTTC. This codes for CAISEIQANYGYTF.

J is TRBJ1-2 and V is TRBV7-3, with a weak D call TRBD1 (6 bases). The CDR3 has 14 amino acids. The ends were cut back, 2 bases at V and 6 bases at J, with 13 bases in the middle. Germline assignment: CDR1 SGHTA and CDR2 FQGTGA. The chain's CDR3 is CASSLFSGGDGYTF. In DNA, the CDR3 is TGTGCCAGCAGCTTATTTTCGGGGGGCGATGGCTACACCTTC.

Here the CDR3 reads CASSILRRSYEQYF. The CDR3, as DNA: TGTGCCAGTAGTATTCTCCGGCGCTCCTACGAGCAGTACTTC. The chain employs TRBV19 and TRBJ2-7; D is unclear. The CDR3 loop spans 14 amino acids. The V end was cut by 3 bases, the J end by 0 bases, with 9 bases between. CDR1 LNHDA and CDR2 SQIVND come from the germline V gene (reference sequence).

CDR3 DNA: TGCGCCAGCAGCCAGAGCGGCTCCTACGAGCAGTACTTC. It translates to CASSQSGSYEQYF. V gene TRBV5-1 combines with J gene TRBJ2-7, with TRBD2 as a possible D gene (5 bases). The V end was cut by 4 bases, the J end by 0 bases, with 8 bases between. Germline values: CDR1 SGHRS, CDR2 YFSETQ. CDR3 length: 13 amino acids.

The rearrangement joins TRBV5-1 to TRBJ1-4; TRBD1 matches 8 bases. The CDR3 extends over 14 amino acids. Germline loops: CDR1 SGHRS, CDR2 YFSETQ. Losses at the gene ends were 0 bases for V and 6 bases for J; bases not matched to a gene: 1. CDR3 sequence (DNA): TGCGCCAGCAGCTTGGTGACAGGGGATGAAAAACTGTTTTTT. Its protein product is CASSLVTGDEKLFF.

The chain couples TRBV4-2 to TRBJ2-1; TRBD1 or TRBD2 may be the D gene (5 bases each). Germline CDR1 reads LGHNA; CDR2 reads YNFKEQ. The CDR3 covers 13 residues. Trimming removed 4 bases at V and 12 bases at J, with 16 bases between. This CDR3 is CASSRGDAQGQFF. The CDR3 region has the DNA TGTGCCAGCAGCCGTGGGGACGCCCAGGGGCAGTTCTTC.

Regarding this clone: Other DNA sequences in this sample translate to the same CDR3. The chain has TRBV27 and TRBJ2-6, with D unresolved. The CDR3 loop spans 15 amino acids. Trimming stripped 6 bases from V and 0 bases from J, with 9 bases between. Germline V gives CDR1 MNHEY, CDR2 SMNVEV (reference sequence). The CDR3 spells CASRGLSSGANVLTF. The CDR3 DNA reads as TGTGCCAGCAGGGGATTGAGCTCTGGGGCCAACGTCCTGACTTTC.

The chain is built from TRBV28 and TRBJ1-1; TRBD1 aligns across 10 bases. Trimming removed 5 bases from V and 7 bases from J; junction bases left unmatched: 10. The CDR3 has 15 amino acids. CDR1 MDHEN and CDR2 SYDVKM come from the germline V gene. CDR3 sequence: CASSPGTGVFSEAFF. In DNA, the CDR3 is TGTGCCAGCAGTCCCGGGACAGGGGTGTTTAGTGAAGCTTTCTTT. The full variable domain, with the rest looked up from reference TRBV28 and TRBJ1-1, is DVKVTQSSRYLVKRTGEKVFLECVQDMDHENMFWYRQDPGLGLRLIYFSYDVKMKEKGDIPEGYSVSREKKERFSLILESASTNQTSMYLCASSPGTGVFSEAFFGQGTRLTVV.

In its sample, this clone was seen once. One end of the junction fails to match germline, which may point to a read error. The chain carries TRBV2 and TRBJ2-5, with 15 bases identical to TRBD2. The CDR3 is 11 residues long. The germline gives CDR1 SNHLY, CDR2 FYNNEI. CDR3 loop: CATRTSGRAHF. For the CDR3, the DNA is TGTGCCACCCGGACTAGCGGGAGGGCCCACTTC.

This chain links TRBV11-3 with TRBJ2-1; TRBD2 matches at 8 bases. The CDR3 consists of 16 residues. Germline-derived CDR1 and CDR2 are SGHNT and YENEEA. Germline trimming cut 5 bases from V and 9 bases from J; bases unmatched to any gene: 15. The CDR3 is CASSPPGTRGFGEQFF. The CDR3 DNA reads as TGTGCCAGCAGCCCCCCCGGGACTAGGGGTTTTGGTGAGCAGTTCTTC.

The gene calls are TRBV7-3 and TRBJ2-3; the D gene is possibly TRBD2 (7 bases). This CDR3 has 17 amino acids. CDR1 is SGHTA, CDR2 FQGTGA, per germline. V was shortened by 4 bases and J by 5 bases, with 22 bases between the two germline ends. CDR3 sequence reads: CASSSTTLGGAIDTQYF. CDR3 nucleotide sequence: TGTGCCAGCAGCTCAACAACCCTTGGGGGGGCAATAGATACGCAGTATTTT. The variable domain in full, completed from reference TRBV7-3 and TRBJ2-3, reads GAGVSQTPSNKVTEKGKYVELRCDPISGHTALYWYRQSLGQGPEFLIYFQGTGAADDSGLPNDRFFAVRPEGSVSTLKIQRTERGDSAVYLCASSSTTLGGAIDTQYFGPGTRLTVL.

J is TRBJ2-5 and V is TRBV21-1; TRBD1, the table's D call, was not compared with the DNA. TRBV21-1 is listed as a pseudogene. This CDR3 has 15 amino acids. The CDR3 DNA reads as TGTGCCAGCAGCAAGGACGGGACAGAACAAGAGACCCAGTACTTC. Its translation is CASSKDGTEQETQYF.

The chain combines TRBV2 with TRBJ2-7; 10 nucleotides match TRBD1. V lost 1 base to trimming and J lost 3 bases; unmatched junction nucleotides: 6. Germline V gene data show CDR1 as SNHLY and CDR2 as FYNNEI. There are 16 residues in the CDR3. CDR3 amino acids: CASSEVRDRGYYEQYF. The CDR3 DNA reads TGTGCCAGCAGTGAAGTCCGGGACAGGGGATACTACGAGCAGTACTTC.